The clone carrying this TCR beta chain occurred a few times. Produced via immunoSEQ multiplex PCR; TCRdb's table is partial and in-frame only. The data show roughly 60,000 clones, nearly 95% seen once. This specimen comes from a study of technical replicates of blood from a few donors. CDR3 length equals 14 residues. Trimming cost V 7 bases and J 8 bases; bases outside gene matches: 10. Germline V gene lookup returns CDR1 MDHEN and CDR2 SYDVKM. The sequence was collected from a human donor in good health. Some clones in this sample may be carry-over from other donors' samples. Specimen: PBMCs. This chain connects TRBV28 to TRBJ2-7; 11 bases fit TRBD2. The CDR3 spells CASTTTSGVWKQYF. CDR3 in DNA: TGTGCCAGCACCACGACTAGCGGGGTGTGGAAGCAGTACTTC.